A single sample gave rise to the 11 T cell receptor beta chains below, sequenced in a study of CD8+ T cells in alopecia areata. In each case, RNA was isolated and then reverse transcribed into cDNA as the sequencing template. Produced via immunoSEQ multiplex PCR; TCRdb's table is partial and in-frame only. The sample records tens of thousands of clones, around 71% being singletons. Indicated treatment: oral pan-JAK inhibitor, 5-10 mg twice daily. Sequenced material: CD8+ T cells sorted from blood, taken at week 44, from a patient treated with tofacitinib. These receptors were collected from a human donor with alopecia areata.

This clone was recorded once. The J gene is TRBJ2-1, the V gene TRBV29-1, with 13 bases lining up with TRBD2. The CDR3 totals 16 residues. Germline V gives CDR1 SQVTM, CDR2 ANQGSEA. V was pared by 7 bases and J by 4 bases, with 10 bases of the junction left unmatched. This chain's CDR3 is CSATGTSGEIYNEQFF. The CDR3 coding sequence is TGCAGCGCGACTGGGACTAGCGGGGAAATTTACAATGAGCAGTTCTTC.

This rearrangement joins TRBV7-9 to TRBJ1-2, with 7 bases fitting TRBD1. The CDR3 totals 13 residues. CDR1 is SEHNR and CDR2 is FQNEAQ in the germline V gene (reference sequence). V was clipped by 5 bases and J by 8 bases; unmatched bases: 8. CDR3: CASSARTGGGYTF. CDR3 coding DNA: TGTGCCAGCAGCGCCCGGACAGGCGGCGGCTACACCTTC.

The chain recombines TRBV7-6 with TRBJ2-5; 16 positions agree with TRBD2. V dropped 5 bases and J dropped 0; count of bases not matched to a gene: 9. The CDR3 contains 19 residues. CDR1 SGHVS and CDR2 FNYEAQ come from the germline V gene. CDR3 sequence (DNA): TGTGCCAGCAGCCGAGGGACTAGCGGGGGGGGACGAAACCAAGAGACCCAGTACTTC. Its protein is CASSRGTSGGGRNQETQYF.

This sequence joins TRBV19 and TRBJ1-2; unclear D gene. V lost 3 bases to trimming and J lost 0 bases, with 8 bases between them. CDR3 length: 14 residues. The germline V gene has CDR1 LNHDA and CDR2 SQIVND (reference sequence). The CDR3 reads CASSIEFSNYGYTF. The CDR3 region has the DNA TGTGCCAGTAGTATCGAGTTCTCTAACTATGGCTACACCTTC.

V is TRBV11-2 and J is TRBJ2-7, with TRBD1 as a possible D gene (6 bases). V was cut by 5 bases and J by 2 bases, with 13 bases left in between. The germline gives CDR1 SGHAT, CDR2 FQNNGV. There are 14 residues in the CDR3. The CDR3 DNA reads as TGTGCCAGCAGCCCAGTCGACAGGACCTACGAGCAGTACTTC. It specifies CASSPVDRTYEQYF.

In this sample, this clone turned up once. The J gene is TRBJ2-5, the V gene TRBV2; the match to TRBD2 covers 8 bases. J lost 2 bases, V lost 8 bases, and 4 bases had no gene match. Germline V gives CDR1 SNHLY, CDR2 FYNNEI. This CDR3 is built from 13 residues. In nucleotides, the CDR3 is TGTGCCAGCCTATTAGCGGGACAAGAGACCCAGTACTTC. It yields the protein CASLLAGQETQYF. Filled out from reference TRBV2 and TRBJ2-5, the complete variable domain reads EPEVTQTPSHQVTQMGQEVILRCVPISNHLYFYWYRQILGQKVEFLVSFYNNEISEKSEIFDDQFSVERPDGSNFTLKIRSTKLEDSAMYFCASLLAGQETQYFGPGTRLLVL.

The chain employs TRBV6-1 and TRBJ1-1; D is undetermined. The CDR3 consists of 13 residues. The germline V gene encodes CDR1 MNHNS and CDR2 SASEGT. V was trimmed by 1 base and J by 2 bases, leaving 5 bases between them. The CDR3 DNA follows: TGTGCCAGCAGTGAAGGGGGAAACACTGAAGCTTTCTTT. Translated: CASSEGGNTEAFF.

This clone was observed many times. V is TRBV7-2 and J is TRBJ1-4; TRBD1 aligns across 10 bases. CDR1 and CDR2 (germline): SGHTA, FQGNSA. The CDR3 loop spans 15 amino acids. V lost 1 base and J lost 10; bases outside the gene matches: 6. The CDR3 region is CASSLEVTGGRKLFF. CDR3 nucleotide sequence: TGTGCCAGCAGCTTAGAGGTGACAGGGGGCAGAAAACTGTTTTTT.

CDR3 residues: CSVERGGYGYTF. CDR3 in DNA: TGCAGCGTTGAAAGGGGGGGATATGGCTACACCTTC. The V call is TRBV29-1, the J call TRBJ1-2, with D possibly TRBD1 on 6 matching bases. Germline values: CDR1 SQVTM, CDR2 ANQGSEA. CDR3 size: 12 residues. V lost 2 bases and J lost 5, with 9 bases in between. Combining the CDR3 with reference TRBV29-1 and TRBJ1-2 gives the whole variable domain SAVISQKPSRDICQRGTSLTIQCQVDSQVTMMFWYRQQPGQSLTLIATANQGSEATYESGFVIDKFPISRPNLTFSTLTVSNMSPEDSSIYLCSVERGGYGYTFGSGTRLTVV.

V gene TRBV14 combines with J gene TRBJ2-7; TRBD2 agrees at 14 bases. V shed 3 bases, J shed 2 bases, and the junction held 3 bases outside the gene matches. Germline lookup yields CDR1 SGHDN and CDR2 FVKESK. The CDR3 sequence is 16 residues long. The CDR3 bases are TGTGCCAGCAGCCAGGGACTAGCGGGGGCACCCTACGAGCAGTACTTC. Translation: CASSQGLAGAPYEQYF. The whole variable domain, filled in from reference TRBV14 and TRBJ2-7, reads EAGVTQFPSHSVIEKGQTVTLRCDPISGHDNLYWYRRVMGKEIKFLLHFVKESKQDESGMPNNRFLAERTGGTYSTLKVQPAELEDSGVYFCASSQGLAGAPYEQYFGPGTRLTVT.

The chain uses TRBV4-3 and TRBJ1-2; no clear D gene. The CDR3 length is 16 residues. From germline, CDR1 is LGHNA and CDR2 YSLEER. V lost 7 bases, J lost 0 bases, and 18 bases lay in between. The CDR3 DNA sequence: TGCGCCAGCACTATGGACGGGGAAAGGTCTAACTATGGCTACACCTTC. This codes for CASTMDGERSNYGYTF.